A single sample is the source of the 30 T cell receptor beta chains below, sequenced in a study of T cell repertoires in cytomegalovirus infection. TCRdb reprocessed the reads via MiXCR and lists one record per CDR3 protein. Among hundreds of thousands of distinct CDR3 sequences, more than 20% were seen once, and the ten largest hold around 7.6%. Sequencing was carried out using CD8+ T cells from PBMCs. The receptors stem from a human donor in good health (CMV status not recorded). Some clones in this sample may be carry-over from other donors' samples.

The table lists this clonotype with a few counts. CDR3 sequence reads: CASRQPPTLEAFF. CDR3 bases: TGTGCCAGCAGACAACCTCCAACACTTGAAGCTTTCTTT. J is TRBJ1-1 and V is TRBV7-9; D not certain. V shed 6 bases and J shed 7 bases, with 15 bases lying between them. Germline CDR1 reads SEHNR; CDR2 reads FQNEAQ (reference sequence). CDR3 size: 13 residues.

The chain is built from TRBV20-1 and TRBJ2-1, with a possible D match to TRBD2 (7 bases). Trimming stripped 6 bases from V and 4 bases from J, with 19 bases between. The CDR3 has 15 amino acids. Germline V gives CDR1 DFQATT, CDR2 SNEGSKA (reference sequence). CDR3 amino acids: CSAAREGGSYNEQFF. CDR3 sequence (DNA): TGCAGTGCGGCGAGGGAGGGGGGGTCGTACAATGAGCAGTTCTTC.

This clonotype showed up just a few times. The V gene is TRBV29-1, the J gene TRBJ2-7, with D possibly TRBD2 on 6 matching bases. V dropped 1 base and J dropped 2 bases, with 9 bases sitting between them. CDR3 length: 13 amino acids. Germline CDR1 and CDR2: SQVTM and ANQGSEA. The CDR3 nucleotides read TGCAGCGTTGAAGGGAGGGAACCCTACGAGCAGTACTTC. This gives the protein CSVEGREPYEQYF.

Points on this clonotype: At one of its ends the junction is not consistent with the germline gene, which may arise from a read error. The CDR3 DNA follows: TGTGCCAGCAGCAACGGGGGGAGAGCGACCTATCGCTACACCTTC. Its protein product is CASSNGGRATYRYTF. The genes are TRBV7-2 and TRBJ1-2; a weak D match, TRBD1 (5 bases). The CDR3 covers 15 residues. In germline, CDR1 is SGHTA, CDR2 FQGNSA.

This clonotype was observed a few times. The V gene is TRBV7-9, the J gene TRBJ2-7; TRBD1 is a possible D gene (6 bases). Germline V lookup: CDR1 SEHNR, CDR2 FQNEAQ (reference sequence). The CDR3 runs to 14 residues. With 4 bases removed from V and 5 bases from J, the gap between germline ends came to 15 bases. In nucleotides, the CDR3 is TGTGCCAGCAGCTCCTGGGACAAATTGGACGAGCAGTACTTC. It is translated as CASSSWDKLDEQYF.

This clonotype occurred many times. This chain joins TRBV7-9 and TRBJ1-2; no firm D call. Trimming took off 1 base at V and 2 bases at J, with 11 bases between the two ends. This CDR3 spans 15 amino acids. Germline assignment: CDR1 SEHNR and CDR2 FQNEAQ (reference sequence). CDR3 in DNA: TGTGCCAGCAGCTTAGATTCAGGCTCCAACTATGGCTACACCTTC. Its protein is CASSLDSGSNYGYTF.

The rearrangement joins TRBV28 to TRBJ2-2; D perhaps matches TRBD1 (5 bases). The CDR3 sequence is 15 residues long. From germline, CDR1 is MDHEN and CDR2 SYDVKM. V lost 0 bases, J lost 7 bases, and 12 bases lay in between. This CDR3 is CASSLWADRHGELFF. CDR3 DNA sequence: TGTGCCAGCAGTTTATGGGCCGACAGACACGGGGAGCTGTTTTTT.

At least ten counts were recorded for this clonotype. The V call is TRBV23-1, the J call TRBJ2-7; 12 nucleotides match TRBD2. TRBV23-1 belongs to the ORF category, with a function that is uncertain. V was clipped by 2 bases and J by 1 base; unmatched bases: 15. CDR3 length equals 20 residues. This CDR3 reads CASSQPTSGGTQRRSYEQYV. DNA of the CDR3: TGCGCCAGCAGTCAACCGACTAGCGGGGGAACCCAAAGAAGGTCCTACGAGCAGTACGTC.

This clonotype was counted between two and nine times. V and J are TRBV7-9 and TRBJ2-3; weak D call: TRBD2 (7 bases). CDR1 and CDR2 from the germline V gene are SEHNR and FQNEAQ (reference sequence). The CDR3 spans 17 residues. Deletions cut 4 bases from V and 7 bases from J, with 24 bases between. CDR3 protein: CASSYVGASGVLNTQYF. The CDR3 region has the DNA TGTGCCAGCAGCTATGTGGGGGCTAGCGGCGTGCTGAATACGCAGTATTTT.

This clonotype was recorded many times. This chain joins TRBV7-9 and TRBJ1-3; maybe TRBD1 (6 bases). V was pared by 6 bases and J by 1 base, with 10 bases between. The germline CDR1 and CDR2 sequences are SEHNR and FQNEAQ (reference sequence). The CDR3 totals 14 residues. The DNA for the CDR3 is TGTGCCAGCAGTCCACAGGGATCTGGAAACACCATATATTTT. Translated, it gives CASSPQGSGNTIYF.

The table lists this clonotype with a few counts. The chain couples TRBV6-1 to TRBJ2-7; 8 bases line up with TRBD2. V lost 5 bases, J lost 3 bases, and 12 bases stayed unmatched. The germline V gene has CDR1 MNHNS and CDR2 SASEGT. The CDR3 length is 16 residues. The CDR3 DNA follows: TGTGCCAGCAGTCCCCGAGGGAGCGGGGGACTCTACGAGCAGTACTTC. Its protein product is CASSPRGSGGLYEQYF.

This clonotype was found a few times. The V gene is TRBV10-3, the J gene TRBJ2-1, with D perhaps matching TRBD2 (5 bases). Trimming stripped 0 bases from V and 4 bases from J, with 13 bases between. This CDR3 is 16 amino acids long. Germline CDR1 ENHRY, CDR2 SYGVKD. The DNA of the CDR3 is TGTGCCATCAGTGAGTCCTTACTAGGATTATACAATGAGCAGTTCTTC. Protein: CAISESLLGLYNEQFF.

This clonotype was detected only a few times. The chain has TRBV6-2 or TRBV6-3 and TRBJ2-3; 12 nucleotides match TRBD2. This CDR3 comprises 18 residues. The V segment lost 0 bases and the J segment 1 base; nucleotides outside the gene matches: 5. The germline V gene encodes CDR1 MNHEY and CDR2 SVGEGT. The CDR3 coding sequence is TGTGCCAGCAGTTACTCGCTAGCGGGGGGGCCGCGCACAGATACGCAGTATTTT. Protein product: CASSYSLAGGPRTDTQYF.

This clonotype occurred a few times. J is TRBJ2-2 and V is TRBV6-2 or TRBV6-3; either TRBD1 or TRBD2 may supply D (5 bases each). The V gene lost 7 bases and the J gene lost 4 bases, with 13 bases spanning the gap. CDR3 size: 14 residues. Germline V gene lookup returns CDR1 MNHEY and CDR2 SVGEGT. CDR3 coding DNA: TGTGCCAGCACCCTCGCCGGGGCCACCGGGGAGCTGTTTTTT. Protein product: CASTLAGATGELFF.

This clonotype was seen a handful of times. The V and J genes are TRBV4-1 and TRBJ1-2; D not certain. The CDR3 runs to 15 residues. Germline loops: CDR1 MGHRA, CDR2 YSYEKL. Deletions cut 2 bases from V and 7 bases from J, with 17 bases between. Here the CDR3 reads CASSQPVYIMAGYTF. The CDR3 DNA follows: TGCGCCAGCAGCCAACCCGTTTATATAATGGCTGGCTACACCTTC.

This clonotype came up a few times. This chain connects TRBV20-1 to TRBJ2-1, with 8 bases identical to TRBD1. Looked up from germline, CDR1 is DFQATT and CDR2 is SNEGSKA (reference sequence). V was pared by 6 bases and J by 6 bases, with 7 bases of the junction left unmatched. The CDR3 consists of 13 residues. The CDR3: CSAPRTGSNEQFF. DNA for the CDR3: TGCAGTGCCCCGAGGACAGGGAGCAATGAGCAGTTCTTC.

The V and J genes are TRBV12-3 or TRBV12-4 and TRBJ1-1; no clear D. The CDR3 has 11 residues. V was cut by 6 bases and J by 6 bases, with 8 bases left in between. In DNA form, the CDR3 reads TGTGCCAGCAGCCCTCAGGCTGAAGCTTTCTTT. Protein sequence: CASSPQAEAFF.

The V gene is TRBV28, the J gene TRBJ2-1, with 8 bases that match TRBD1. The CDR3 spans 16 residues. Germline CDR1 MDHEN, CDR2 SYDVKM. V lost 2 bases, J lost 3 bases, and 6 bases stayed unmatched. The CDR3 region has the DNA TGTGCCAGCAGTTTACATTCACAGGGGGTCTACAATGAGCAGTTCTTC. This translates into CASSLHSQGVYNEQFF. Together with reference TRBV28 and TRBJ2-1, the CDR3 gives the full variable domain: DVKVTQSSRYLVKRTGEKVFLECVQDMDHENMFWYRQDPGLGLRLIYFSYDVKMKEKGDIPEGYSVSREKKERFSLILESASTNQTSMYLCASSLHSQGVYNEQFFGPGTRLTVL.

CDR3 sequence: CASSARRGQEETQYF. The CDR3 DNA is TGTGCCAGCAGCGCCCGACGGGGACAGGAAGAGACCCAGTACTTC. The rearrangement joins TRBV13 to TRBJ2-5, with 8 bases that match TRBD1. The germline V gene encodes CDR1 PRHDT and CDR2 FYEKMQ (reference sequence). The junction had 8 bases not matched to a gene; V was cut back by 5 bases and J by 3 bases. The CDR3 loop spans 15 amino acids.

With respect to this clonotype: A much larger clonotype is one base distant, so this may be a read error. The chain has TRBV27 and TRBJ1-1; a weak D match, TRBD1 (6 bases). The CDR3 sequence is 13 residues long. Germline values: CDR1 MNHEY, CDR2 SMNVEV (reference sequence). The CDR3 nucleotides read TGTGCCAACAGTACGGACAGGAACACTGAAGCTTTCTTT. It specifies CANSTDRNTEAFF.

This rearrangement joins TRBV7-6 to TRBJ2-5, with 9 bases matching TRBD2. Germline V gene sequence: CDR1 SGHVS, CDR2 FNYEAQ. CDR3 length: 15 residues. V shed 4 bases, J shed 5 bases, and the junction held 8 bases outside the gene matches. The CDR3, as DNA: TGTGCCAGCAGCTCGCCGGGCGGGGGGGCGGAGACCCAGTACTTC. It is translated as CASSSPGGGAETQYF.

In its sample, this clonotype was seen a few times. V gene TRBV20-1 combines with J gene TRBJ1-2, with D tentatively TRBD1 (6 bases). CDR3 length: 15 amino acids. The germline V gene has CDR1 DFQATT and CDR2 SNEGSKA (reference sequence). The V end was cut by 5 bases, the J end by 1 base, with 17 bases between. CDR3 sequence: CSASDPQGSNYGYTF. In DNA form, the CDR3 reads TGCAGTGCTTCCGACCCCCAGGGGAGTAACTATGGCTACACCTTC.

The genes are TRBV28 and TRBJ2-7; TRBD2 might be the D (7 bases). Trimming removed 2 bases from V and 7 bases from J, with 15 bases in between. Germline V lookup: CDR1 MDHEN, CDR2 SYDVKM. The CDR3 is 14 amino acids. The CDR3 protein is CASSLGGGAGEQYV. The CDR3 DNA follows: TGTGCCAGCAGTTTAGGAGGGGGGGCGGGAGAGCAGTACGTC.

This clonotype was picked up many times. The V gene is TRBV12-3 or TRBV12-4, the J gene TRBJ1-5; D not certain. The ends were cut back, 6 bases at V and 3 bases at J, with 6 bases in the middle. The CDR3 contains 12 residues. Here the CDR3 DNA reads TGTGCCAGCAGCGAGAACAATCAGCCCCAGCATTTT. Its translation: CASSENNQPQHF.

This clonotype was seen a few times. This sequence joins TRBV20-1 and TRBJ2-1, with D tentatively TRBD2 (5 bases). The CDR3 is made up of 13 amino acids. Trimming took 0 bases from V and 7 from J, leaving 10 bases between them. CDR1 and CDR2 from the germline V gene are DFQATT and SNEGSKA (reference sequence). CDR3 region: CSARDPRTNEQFF. The DNA of the CDR3 is TGCAGTGCTAGAGATCCCCGGACTAATGAGCAGTTCTTC.

This clonotype occurred a few times. The rearrangement joins TRBV6-2 or TRBV6-3 to TRBJ2-5, with D maybe TRBD2 (5 bases). The germline CDR1 and CDR2 sequences are MNHEY and SVGEGT. V dropped 9 bases and J dropped 5 bases, with 25 bases sitting between them. CDR3 length: 16 residues. The CDR3 DNA reads TGTGCCAGTTCCTATCTCGGTGACTACCCATCGGAGACCCAGTACTTC. Protein product: CASSYLGDYPSETQYF.

This clonotype was seen just once. A read error is possible here, since a much larger clone lies one base away. Here the CDR3 omits its conserved ending phenylalanine or tryptophan, so a read error is the likely source. V is TRBV6-1 and J is TRBJ2-1, with 7 bases identical to TRBD2. The trim removed 2 bases at V and 6 bases at J, leaving 10 bases unmatched. Looked up from germline, CDR1 is MNHNS and CDR2 is SASEGT. CDR3 size: 16 residues. The CDR3, as DNA: TGTGCCAGCAGTGAATGGGACTATGGGAACTTCAATGAGCAGTTCTGC. Protein product: CASSEWDYGNFNEQFC.

The table lists this clonotype with a few counts. CDR3 protein: CASSYDRGYEQYF. DNA of the CDR3: TGTGCCAGCAGTTATGACAGGGGCTACGAGCAGTACTTC. This chain connects TRBV6-2 or TRBV6-3 to TRBJ2-7; 8 bases align to TRBD1. The CDR3 runs to 13 residues. Germline-derived CDR1 and CDR2 are MNHEY and SVGEGT. The V and J ends lost 3 bases and 3 bases, in that order; junction bases with no gene match: 1.

This clonotype occurred a few times. V gene TRBV3-1 combines with J gene TRBJ2-1; D gene unclear. CDR1 and CDR2 from the germline V gene are LGHDT and YNNKEL (reference sequence). The CDR3 totals 13 residues. The V gene lost 0 bases and the J gene lost 7 bases, with 7 bases spanning the gap. The CDR3: CASSQENLNEQFF. The CDR3 bases are TGTGCCAGCAGCCAAGAAAATCTAAATGAGCAGTTCTTC.

This clonotype showed up many times. This chain connects TRBV6-2 or TRBV6-3 to TRBJ2-5; the D is unclear. The CDR3 covers 15 residues. The germline V gene encodes CDR1 MNHEY and CDR2 SVGEGT. V was trimmed by 7 bases and J by 1 base, leaving 16 bases between them. The CDR3 loop is CASTAPGQIQETQYF. As DNA, the CDR3 is TGTGCCAGCACCGCGCCCGGGCAAATCCAAGAGACCCAGTACTTC.